These 32 T cell receptor beta chains were sequenced from one sample in a study of shared clonotypes between healthy human individuals. Sequencing used immunoSEQ multiplex PCR; TCRdb keeps in-frame clones, though not all of them. The table lists about 1.1 million clones, around 82% of them singletons, with 0.5% to 0.65% in the top ten. The source material was memory CD4+ T cells from PBMCs. Subset described: CD45RA-negative fraction. The receptors come from a man younger than 35 in good health. Some clones in this sample may be carry-over from other donors' samples.

The V and J genes are TRBV29-1 and TRBJ1-1; D is uncertain. The CDR3 contains 13 residues. CDR1 and CDR2 from the germline V gene are SQVTM and ANQGSEA. V was cut by 2 bases and J by 1 base, with 8 bases left in between. CDR3 in DNA: TGCAGCGTTGAAATCGGGGAGAACACTGAAGCTTTCTTT. As protein: CSVEIGENTEAFF.

As regards this clone: A much more abundant neighbour one base away suggests this may be a read error. V and J are TRBV27 and TRBJ2-7, with 7 bases lining up with TRBD1. From germline, CDR1 is MNHEY and CDR2 SMNVEV (reference sequence). This CDR3 region has 15 residues. The CDR3 nucleotides are TGTGCCATCAGTAGGGGGCTGGGGGCTGGATACGAGCAGTACTTC. Residues: CAISRGLGAGYEQYF.

The CDR3 region is CASSRALLAGGQNYEQYF. The CDR3 DNA reads TGTGCCAGCAGCCGAGCCCTGCTAGCGGGAGGCCAGAACTACGAGCAGTACTTC. The V call is TRBV4-2, the J call TRBJ2-7; 11 positions agree with TRBD2. Germline CDR1 reads LGHNA; CDR2 reads YNFKEQ. Trimming at V came to 4 bases and at J to 3 bases, leaving 14 bases not matched to a gene. This CDR3 region has 18 residues.

The chain is built from TRBV5-1 and TRBJ2-3; the D gene is possibly TRBD2 (6 bases). The V gene lost 6 bases and the J gene lost 1 base, with 15 bases spanning the gap. Germline V lookup: CDR1 SGHRS, CDR2 YFSETQ. CDR3 length equals 15 residues. The CDR3 DNA sequence: TGCGCCAGCACATTGGGGGGAGCCCGCACAGATACGCAGTATTTT. Residues: CASTLGGARTDTQYF.

The chain uses TRBV30 and TRBJ2-7, with 9 bases identical to TRBD1. V lost 5 bases to trimming and J lost 4 bases; unmatched junction nucleotides: 3. This CDR3 has 12 residues. Germline values: CDR1 GTSNPN, CDR2 SVGIG (reference sequence). The CDR3 loop is CAWGTGRYEQYF. CDR3 nucleotides: TGTGCCTGGGGGACAGGGCGATACGAGCAGTACTTC.

The gene calls are TRBV7-8 and TRBJ1-1; D is possibly TRBD1 (6 bases). This CDR3 has 14 residues. Deletions cut 6 bases from V and 2 bases from J, with 13 bases between. CDR1 SGHVS and CDR2 FQNEAQ come from the germline V gene. The chain's CDR3 is CASSQQGSNTEAFF. The CDR3 DNA follows: TGTGCCAGCAGTCAGCAGGGGAGTAACACTGAAGCTTTCTTT.

In DNA form, the CDR3 reads TGTGCCAGCAGCGTAGGTTTAGGGAACTCCTACGAGCAGTACTTC. This encodes CASSVGLGNSYEQYF. The chain links TRBV9 to TRBJ2-7; D is unresolved. Trimming removed 0 bases from V and 0 bases from J, with 10 bases in between. CDR1 and CDR2 from the germline V gene are SGDLS and YYNGEE. The CDR3 sequence is 15 residues long.

The V gene is TRBV6-5, the J gene TRBJ1-5, with no clear D. Deletions cut 5 bases from V and 0 bases from J, with 11 bases between. The germline CDR1 and CDR2 sequences are MNHEY and SVGAGI. CDR3 length: 15 residues. The DNA for the CDR3 is TGTGCCAGCAGTAAGGGAGGAGATAGCAATCAGCCCCAGCATTTT. It encodes CASSKGGDSNQPQHF.

The CDR3 reads CASSLSGGGYNEQFF. In DNA form, the CDR3 reads TGTGCCAGCAGTTTAAGCGGGGGAGGGTACAATGAGCAGTTCTTC. The rearrangement joins TRBV28 to TRBJ2-1; 8 bases line up with TRBD2. The length of the CDR3 is 15 residues. Germline values: CDR1 MDHEN, CDR2 SYDVKM. V gave up 2 bases and J gave up 4 bases; unmatched junction bases: 4.

The chain couples TRBV28 to TRBJ1-5, with a tentative D call TRBD1 (5 bases). The CDR3 sequence is 14 residues long. Per germline, CDR1 MDHEN and CDR2 SYDVKM. Trimming removed 3 bases at V and 11 bases at J, with 17 bases between. Written as DNA, the CDR3 is TGTGCCAGCAGTTTCTCGTTGGGTCCCAGGGCCCAGCATTTT. This encodes CASSFSLGPRAQHF.

The chain recombines TRBV7-2 with TRBJ1-2, with unresolved D. CDR1 is SGHTA, CDR2 FQGNSA, per germline. V was trimmed by 5 bases and J by 5 bases, leaving 9 bases between them. This CDR3 region has 12 residues. CDR3 DNA sequence: TGTGCCAGCAGCCCGCCCCGGTATGGCTACACCTTC. This codes for CASSPPRYGYTF.

V usage is TRBV2 and J usage is TRBJ1-1, with D possibly being TRBD1 (6 bases). Germline V gene sequence: CDR1 SNHLY, CDR2 FYNNEI. V dropped 1 base and J dropped 11 bases, with 17 bases sitting between them. The CDR3 has 14 residues. CDR3 in DNA: TGTGCCAGCAGTGAAGTCCGCAGGGGCGTCTCGGCTTTCTTT. Translating gives CASSEVRRGVSAFF.

J is TRBJ2-7 and V is TRBV10-3, with 7 bases fitting TRBD2. Losses at the gene ends were 2 bases for V and 0 bases for J; bases not matched to a gene: 7. This CDR3 region has 16 residues. CDR1 ENHRY and CDR2 SYGVKD come from the germline V gene. The CDR3 bases are TGTGCCATCAGTGAGAGGGGACTACCGAACTCCTACGAGCAGTACTTC. Its protein product is CAISERGLPNSYEQYF.

The chain combines TRBV28 with TRBJ1-5; 9 nucleotides line up with TRBD1. Germline V gives CDR1 MDHEN, CDR2 SYDVKM. The CDR3 sequence is 16 residues long. With 2 bases clipped from V and 0 bases from J, the junction kept 2 bases outside the gene matches. The CDR3 DNA sequence: TGTGCCAGCAGTTTAGGGGACAGGGCTAGCAATCAGCCCCAGCATTTT. It specifies CASSLGDRASNQPQHF. Full variable domain (remainder filled in from reference TRBV28 and TRBJ1-5): DVKVTQSSRYLVKRTGEKVFLECVQDMDHENMFWYRQDPGLGLRLIYFSYDVKMKEKGDIPEGYSVSREKKERFSLILESASTNQTSMYLCASSLGDRASNQPQHFGDGTRLSIL.

This clone was counted a few times. The chain recombines TRBV5-5 with TRBJ2-2; D is uncertain. Germline loops: CDR1 SGHKS, CDR2 YYEKEE (reference sequence). The ends were cut back, 0 bases at V and 7 bases at J, with 13 bases in the middle. CDR3 length: 15 residues. The CDR3 loop reads CASSLDGPDLGELFF. The CDR3 nucleotides read TGTGCCAGCAGCTTGGACGGACCCGACCTCGGGGAGCTGTTTTTT.

This clone was recorded only once. V is TRBV7-2 and J is TRBJ1-2; no reliable D call. Trimming removed 5 bases at V and 7 bases at J, with 14 bases between. Germline CDR1 SGHTA, CDR2 FQGNSA. This CDR3 spans 13 amino acids. CDR3 nucleotide sequence: TGTGCCAGCAGCGAATACCCTCTGGCTGGCTACACCTTC. This encodes CASSEYPLAGYTF.

The CDR3 protein is CASSFGQRFEAFF. As DNA, the CDR3 is TGTGCCAGCAGCTTCGGACAGCGATTTGAAGCTTTCTTT. The chain uses TRBV5-6 and TRBJ1-1; possible D gene TRBD1, 6 bases. The CDR3 is 13 amino acids. V was trimmed by 2 bases and J by 7 bases, leaving 12 bases between them. Germline loops: CDR1 SGHDT, CDR2 YYEEEE.

CDR3 DNA: TGTGCCAGCGATTATGGAGTCTGGACCGGGGAGCTGTTTTTT. Its translation: CASDYGVWTGELFF. The gene calls are TRBV2 and TRBJ2-2, with unresolved D. This CDR3 contains 14 residues. The V gene's germline CDR1 is SNHLY and CDR2 FYNNEI. V lost 8 bases and J lost 5, with 15 bases in between.

V and J are TRBV11-2 and TRBJ2-5; D may be TRBD1 or TRBD2 (6 bases each). With 2 bases removed from V and 5 bases from J, the gap between germline ends came to 15 bases. CDR3 length: 15 residues. Germline V gene lookup returns CDR1 SGHAT and CDR2 FQNNGV. CDR3 loop: CASSLLGGSGETQYF. The DNA of the CDR3 is TGTGCCAGCAGCTTACTCGGGGGCAGTGGGGAGACCCAGTACTTC.

With respect to this clone: A far larger clone lies a single base away; this is likely a read error. The CDR3 DNA reads as TGTGCCCGCAGCCCTCGAGGGGCTTGGACTGAAGCTTTCTTT. Translated: CARSPRGAWTEAFF. This chain uses TRBV5-6 with TRBJ1-1; possibly TRBD1 for D (5 bases). Germline V gene data show CDR1 as SGHDT and CDR2 as YYEEEE. This CDR3 has 14 amino acids.

The sample holds a few counts of this clone. The rearrangement joins TRBV7-8 to TRBJ2-7; perhaps TRBD2 as D (5 bases). V was trimmed by 1 base and J by 2 bases, leaving 9 bases between them. Germline V gene data show CDR1 as SGHVS and CDR2 as FQNEAQ. The CDR3 extends over 14 amino acids. Written as DNA, the CDR3 is TGTGCCAGCAGCTTAGGGGAGTTTACCTACGAGCAGTACTTC. Translated, it gives CASSLGEFTYEQYF.

The chain recombines TRBV5-1 with TRBJ2-3; no firm D call. In germline, CDR1 is SGHRS, CDR2 YFSETQ. The CDR3 totals 15 residues. V was clipped by 1 base and J by 0 bases, with 9 bases between them. CDR3 region: CASSLRVGSTDTQYF. The DNA of the CDR3 is TGCGCCAGCAGCTTGCGGGTTGGGAGCACAGATACGCAGTATTTT.

Concerning this clone itself: Other nucleotide sequences in the sample specify the same CDR3. The chain carries TRBV11-2 and TRBJ2-2; D perhaps matches TRBD2 (6 bases). Deletions cut 5 bases from V and 3 bases from J, with 10 bases between. Germline CDR1 and CDR2: SGHAT and FQNNGV. CDR3 length equals 14 residues. CDR3 DNA sequence: TGTGCCAGCAGCCCGGGGGTTGACACCGGGGAGCTGTTTTTT. Its translation: CASSPGVDTGELFF.

V gene TRBV30 combines with J gene TRBJ2-7, with D perhaps matching TRBD2 (11 bases). Germline lookup yields CDR1 GTSNPN and CDR2 SVGIG (reference sequence). The length of the CDR3 is 22 residues. Trimming took off 2 bases at V and 4 bases at J, with 39 bases between the two ends. The CDR3 region is CAWSHRQGAEVGTSGRLYEQYF. The CDR3 DNA reads as TGTGCCTGGAGTCACAGACAGGGGGCAGAAGTGGGGACTAGCGGACGCCTTTACGAGCAGTACTTC. The full variable domain, in which reference TRBV30 and TRBJ2-7 provide the parts outside the CDR3, is SQTIHQWPATLVQPVGSPLSLECTVEGTSNPNLYWYRQAAGRGLQLLFYSVGIGQISSEVPQNLSASRPQDRQFILSSKKLLLSDSGFYLCAWSHRQGAEVGTSGRLYEQYFGPGTRLTVT.

The chain has TRBV23-1 and TRBJ2-1, with D unresolved. TRBV23-1 is an open reading frame, and its role is uncertain. V lost 6 bases to trimming and J lost 10 bases, with 10 bases between them. The CDR3 totals 11 residues. CDR3 nucleotide sequence: TGCGCCAGCAGGCCCAGGTGCGAGCAGTTCTTC. Translated: CASRPRCEQFF.

The V gene is TRBV5-5, the J gene TRBJ1-1; D is unresolved. V was trimmed by 4 bases and J by 4 bases, leaving 8 bases between them. The CDR3 has 12 amino acids. Germline V gives CDR1 SGHKS, CDR2 YYEKEE (reference sequence). CDR3 DNA: TGTGCCAGCAGCCGTGAGCTCACTGAAGCTTTCTTT. This sequence encodes CASSRELTEAFF.

This chain connects TRBV7-2 to TRBJ2-1, with D hard to call. This CDR3 has 12 amino acids. Trimming took off 7 bases at V and 8 bases at J, with 12 bases between the two ends. Germline V gene data show CDR1 as SGHTA and CDR2 as FQGNSA. The DNA of the CDR3 is TGTGCCAGCACCCGTCGGGTGGATGAGCAGTTCTTC. Translated, it gives CASTRRVDEQFF. The complete variable domain, with remaining parts taken from reference TRBV7-2 and TRBJ2-1, reads GAGVSQSPSNKVTEKGKDVELRCDPISGHTALYWYRQSLGQGLEFLIYFQGNSAPDKSGLPSDRFSAERTGGSVSTLTIQRTQQEDSAVYLCASTRRVDEQFFGPGTRLTVL.

V gene TRBV2 combines with J gene TRBJ2-2, with D perhaps being TRBD1 or TRBD2 (5 bases each). Germline V lookup: CDR1 SNHLY, CDR2 FYNNEI. V was clipped by 2 bases and J by 5 bases, with 12 bases between them. The CDR3 spans 15 residues. CDR3 sequence: CASSEMGVWTGELFF. The CDR3 nucleotides read TGTGCCAGCAGTGAAATGGGGGTGTGGACCGGGGAGCTGTTTTTT. The whole variable domain, filled in from reference TRBV2 and TRBJ2-2, reads EPEVTQTPSHQVTQMGQEVILRCVPISNHLYFYWYRQILGQKVEFLVSFYNNEISEKSEIFDDQFSVERPDGSNFTLKIRSTKLEDSAMYFCASSEMGVWTGELFFGEGSRLTVL.

The V call is TRBV10-2, the J call TRBJ1-2; the D gene is possibly TRBD1 (5 bases). The V end was cut by 7 bases, the J end by 4 bases, with 13 bases between. The CDR3 loop spans 13 amino acids. Germline V lookup: CDR1 WSHSY, CDR2 SAAADI. The CDR3 region is CASKAEGTYGYTF. As DNA, the CDR3 is TGCGCCAGCAAAGCGGAGGGGACCTATGGCTACACCTTC.

The V call is TRBV30, the J call TRBJ2-1, with D maybe TRBD1 (5 bases). Looked up from germline, CDR1 is GTSNPN and CDR2 is SVGIG (reference sequence). This CDR3 spans 11 amino acids. The V end was cut by 0 bases, the J end by 9 bases, with 6 bases between. The CDR3 is CAWSVGAEQFF. In nucleotides, the CDR3 is TGTGCCTGGAGTGTAGGGGCTGAGCAGTTCTTC.

The J gene is TRBJ2-5, the V gene TRBV6-5; no firm D call. V was trimmed by 6 bases and J by 2 bases, leaving 10 bases between them. The CDR3 length is 13 residues. The V gene's germline CDR1 is MNHEY and CDR2 SVGAGI. The CDR3 DNA follows: TGTGCCAGCAGGCGGACCCAGCAAGAGACCCAGTACTTC. Its translation is CASRRTQQETQYF.

The chain couples TRBV28 to TRBJ2-5; possible D gene TRBD2, 5 bases. Trimming cost V 8 bases and J 5 bases, with 15 bases left between them. Germline CDR1 reads MDHEN; CDR2 reads SYDVKM. The CDR3 is 13 residues long. This CDR3 reads CASGLRVRETQYF. DNA for the CDR3: TGTGCCAGCGGTCTGAGGGTACGGGAGACCCAGTACTTC.